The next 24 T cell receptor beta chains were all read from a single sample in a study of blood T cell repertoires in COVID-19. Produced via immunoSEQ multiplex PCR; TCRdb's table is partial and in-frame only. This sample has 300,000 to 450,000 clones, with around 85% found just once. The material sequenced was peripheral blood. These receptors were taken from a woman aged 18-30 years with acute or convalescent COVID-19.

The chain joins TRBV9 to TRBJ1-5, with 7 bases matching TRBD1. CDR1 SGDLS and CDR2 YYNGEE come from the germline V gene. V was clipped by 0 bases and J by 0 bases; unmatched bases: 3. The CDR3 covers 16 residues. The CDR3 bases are TGTGCCAGCAGCGTAGGGGCAGGGGGTAGCAATCAGCCCCAGCATTTT. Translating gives CASSVGAGGSNQPQHF.

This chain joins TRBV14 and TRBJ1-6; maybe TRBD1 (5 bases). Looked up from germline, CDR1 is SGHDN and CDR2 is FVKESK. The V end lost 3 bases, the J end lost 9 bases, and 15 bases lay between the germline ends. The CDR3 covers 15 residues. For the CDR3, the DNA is TGTGCCAGCAGCCACCCGGGACTGGGCTTTTCACCCCTCCACTTT. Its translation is CASSHPGLGFSPLHF.

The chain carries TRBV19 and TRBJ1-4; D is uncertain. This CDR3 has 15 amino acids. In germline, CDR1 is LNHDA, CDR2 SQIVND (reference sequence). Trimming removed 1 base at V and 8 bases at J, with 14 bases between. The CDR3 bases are TGTGCCAGTAGTATAGCCCCCCGGTCATACGAAAAACTGTTTTTT. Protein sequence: CASSIAPRSYEKLFF. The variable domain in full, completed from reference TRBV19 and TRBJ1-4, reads DGGITQSPKYLFRKEGQNVTLSCEQNLNHDAMYWYRQDPGQGLRLIYYSQIVNDFQKGDIAEGYSVSREKKESFPLTVTSAQKNPTAFYLCASSIAPRSYEKLFFGSGTQLSVL.

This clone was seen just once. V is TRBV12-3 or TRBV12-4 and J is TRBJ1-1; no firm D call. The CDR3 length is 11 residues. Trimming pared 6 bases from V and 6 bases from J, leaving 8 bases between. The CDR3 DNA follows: TGTGCCAGCAGCTCCTATCCTGAAGCTTTCTTT. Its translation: CASSSYPEAFF.

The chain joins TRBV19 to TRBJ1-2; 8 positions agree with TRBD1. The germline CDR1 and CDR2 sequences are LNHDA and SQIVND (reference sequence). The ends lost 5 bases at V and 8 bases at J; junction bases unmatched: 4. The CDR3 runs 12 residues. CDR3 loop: CASSRQGLGYTF. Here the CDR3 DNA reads TGTGCCAGTAGTCGACAGGGGTTGGGCTACACCTTC.

Here the CDR3 reads CATSRGLFDAVYEQYF. CDR3 bases: TGTGCCACCAGCAGAGGACTTTTTGATGCTGTTTACGAGCAGTACTTC. V gene TRBV15 combines with J gene TRBJ2-7; the D is unclear. The CDR3 covers 16 residues. CDR1 LNHNV and CDR2 YYDKDF come from the germline V gene (reference sequence). V was pared by 1 base and J by 4 bases, with 17 bases between.

The CDR3 protein is CASSQAGGSEQYF. The CDR3 DNA sequence: TGTGCCAGCAGCCAAGCGGGCGGGAGCGAGCAGTACTTC. The V and J genes are TRBV14 and TRBJ2-7; 7 positions agree with TRBD2. With 1 base clipped from V and 6 bases from J, the junction kept 3 bases outside the gene matches. The CDR3 covers 13 residues. CDR1 is SGHDN, CDR2 FVKESK, per germline.

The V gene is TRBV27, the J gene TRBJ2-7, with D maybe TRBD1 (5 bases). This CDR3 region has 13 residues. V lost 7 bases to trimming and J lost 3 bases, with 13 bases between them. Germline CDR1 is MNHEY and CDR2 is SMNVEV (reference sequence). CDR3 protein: CASINPDSYEQYF. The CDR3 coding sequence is TGTGCCAGCATAAACCCCGACAGCTACGAGCAGTACTTC.

The CDR3 protein is CASSQGPQGSAKNIQYF. CDR3 bases: TGTGCCAGCAGCCAGGGTCCACAGGGGTCGGCCAAAAACATTCAGTACTTC. The genes are TRBV3-1 (or the pseudogene TRBV3-2) and TRBJ2-4; 7 nucleotides match TRBD1. Germline CDR1 LGHDT, CDR2 YNNKEL (reference sequence). This CDR3 region has 17 residues. Unmatched junction bases numbered 9, after V lost 3 bases and J lost 1 base.

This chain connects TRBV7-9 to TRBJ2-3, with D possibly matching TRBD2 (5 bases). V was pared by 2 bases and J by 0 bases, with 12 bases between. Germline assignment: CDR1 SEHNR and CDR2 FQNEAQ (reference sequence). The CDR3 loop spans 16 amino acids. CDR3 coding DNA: TGTGCCAGCAGCTTATGGGAGACCCCTAGCACAGATACGCAGTATTTT. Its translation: CASSLWETPSTDTQYF. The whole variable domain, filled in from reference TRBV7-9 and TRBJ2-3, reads DTGVSQNPRHKITKRGQNVTFRCDPISEHNRLYWYRQTLGQGPEFLTYFQNEAQLEKSRLLSDRFSAERPKGSFSTLEIQRTEQGDSAMYLCASSLWETPSTDTQYFGPGTRLTVL.

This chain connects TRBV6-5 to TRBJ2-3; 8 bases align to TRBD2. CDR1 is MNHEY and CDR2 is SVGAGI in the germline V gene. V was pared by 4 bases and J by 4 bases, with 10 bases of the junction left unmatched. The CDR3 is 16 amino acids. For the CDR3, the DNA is TGTGCCAGCAGTTTCGAAACGGGGGGGCCTTCAGATACGCAGTATTTT. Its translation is CASSFETGGPSDTQYF.

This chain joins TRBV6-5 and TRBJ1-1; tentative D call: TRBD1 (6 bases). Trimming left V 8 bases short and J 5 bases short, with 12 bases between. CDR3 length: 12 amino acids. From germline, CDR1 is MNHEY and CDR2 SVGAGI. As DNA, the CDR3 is TGTGCCAGCGGACAAGGGGGAACTGAAGCTTTCTTT. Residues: CASGQGGTEAFF.

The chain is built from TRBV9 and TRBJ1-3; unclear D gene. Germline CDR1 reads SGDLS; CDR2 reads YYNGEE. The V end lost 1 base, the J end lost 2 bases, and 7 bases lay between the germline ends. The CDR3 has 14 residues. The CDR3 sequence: CASSVSGPGNTIYF. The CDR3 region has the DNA TGTGCCAGCAGCGTATCGGGTCCTGGAAACACCATATATTTT.

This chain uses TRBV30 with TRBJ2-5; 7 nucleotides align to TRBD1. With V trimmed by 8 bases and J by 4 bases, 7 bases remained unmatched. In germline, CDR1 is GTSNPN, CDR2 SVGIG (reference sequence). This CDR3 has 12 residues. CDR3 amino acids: CAGQDRRETQYF. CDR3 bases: TGTGCCGGGCAGGACAGGAGAGAGACCCAGTACTTC.

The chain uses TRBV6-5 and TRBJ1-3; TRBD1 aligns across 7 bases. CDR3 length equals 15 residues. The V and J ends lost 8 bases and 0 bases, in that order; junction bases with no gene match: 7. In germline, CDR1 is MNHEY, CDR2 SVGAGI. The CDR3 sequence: CASSPTGASGNTIYF. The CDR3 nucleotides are TGTGCCAGCTCCCCCACAGGGGCCTCTGGAAACACCATATATTTT.

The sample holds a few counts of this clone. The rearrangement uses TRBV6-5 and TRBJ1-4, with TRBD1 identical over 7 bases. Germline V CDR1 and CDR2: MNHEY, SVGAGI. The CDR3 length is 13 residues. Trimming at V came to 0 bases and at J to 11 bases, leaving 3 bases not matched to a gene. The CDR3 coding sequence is TGTGCCAGCAGTTACTCATCACAGGGGAAACTGTTTTTT. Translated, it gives CASSYSSQGKLFF.

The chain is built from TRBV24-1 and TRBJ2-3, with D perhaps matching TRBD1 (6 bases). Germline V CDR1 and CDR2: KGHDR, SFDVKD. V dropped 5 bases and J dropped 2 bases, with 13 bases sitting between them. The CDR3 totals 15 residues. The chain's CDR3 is CATSGLQGSTDTQYF. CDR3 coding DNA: TGTGCCACCAGTGGCCTACAGGGATCCACAGATACGCAGTATTTT.

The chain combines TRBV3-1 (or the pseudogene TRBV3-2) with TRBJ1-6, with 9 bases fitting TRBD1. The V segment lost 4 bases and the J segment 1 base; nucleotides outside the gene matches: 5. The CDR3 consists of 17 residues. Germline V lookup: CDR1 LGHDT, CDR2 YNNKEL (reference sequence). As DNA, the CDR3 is TGTGCCAGCAGCCCTGGGACAGGGAATTCCTATAATTCACCCCTCCACTTT. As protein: CASSPGTGNSYNSPLHF.

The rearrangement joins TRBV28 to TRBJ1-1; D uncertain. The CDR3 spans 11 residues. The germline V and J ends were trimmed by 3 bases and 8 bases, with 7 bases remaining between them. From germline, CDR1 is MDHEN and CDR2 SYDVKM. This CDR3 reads CASSFQLEAFF. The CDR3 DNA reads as TGTGCCAGCAGTTTCCAGTTGGAAGCTTTCTTT. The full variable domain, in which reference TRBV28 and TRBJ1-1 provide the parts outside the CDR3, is DVKVTQSSRYLVKRTGEKVFLECVQDMDHENMFWYRQDPGLGLRLIYFSYDVKMKEKGDIPEGYSVSREKKERFSLILESASTNQTSMYLCASSFQLEAFFGQGTRLTVV.

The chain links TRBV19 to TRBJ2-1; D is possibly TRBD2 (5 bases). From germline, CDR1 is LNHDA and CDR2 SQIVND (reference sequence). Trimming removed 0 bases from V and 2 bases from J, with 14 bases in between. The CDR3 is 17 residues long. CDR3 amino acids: CASSIDRVAMAYNEQFF. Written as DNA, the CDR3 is TGTGCCAGTAGTATAGATCGAGTAGCGATGGCCTACAATGAGCAGTTCTTC.

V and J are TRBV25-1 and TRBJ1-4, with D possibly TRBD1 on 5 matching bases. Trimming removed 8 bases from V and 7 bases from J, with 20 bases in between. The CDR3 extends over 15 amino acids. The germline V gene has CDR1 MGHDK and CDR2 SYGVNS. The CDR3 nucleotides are TGTGCCAGCGGACCCGCGGGGGTAGTGGGTGAAAAACTGTTTTTT. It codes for CASGPAGVVGEKLFF. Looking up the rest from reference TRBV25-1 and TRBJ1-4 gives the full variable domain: EADIYQTPRYLVIGTGKKITLECSQTMGHDKMYWYQQDPGMELHLIHYSYGVNSTEKGDLSSESTVSRIRTEHFPLTLESARPSHTSQYLCASGPAGVVGEKLFFGSGTQLSVL.

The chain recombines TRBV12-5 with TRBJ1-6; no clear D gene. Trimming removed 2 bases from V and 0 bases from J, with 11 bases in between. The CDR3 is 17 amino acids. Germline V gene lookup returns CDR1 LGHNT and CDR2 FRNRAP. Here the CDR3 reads CASGLYGVGSYNSPLHF. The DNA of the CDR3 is TGTGCTAGTGGTTTGTACGGAGTGGGCTCCTATAATTCACCCCTCCACTTT.

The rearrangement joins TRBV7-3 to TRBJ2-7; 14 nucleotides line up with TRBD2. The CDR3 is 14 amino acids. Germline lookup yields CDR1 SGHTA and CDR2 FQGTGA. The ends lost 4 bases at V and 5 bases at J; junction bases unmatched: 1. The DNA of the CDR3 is TGTGCCAGCAGCTCGGGACTAGCGGGGGACGAGCAGTACTTC. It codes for CASSSGLAGDEQYF.

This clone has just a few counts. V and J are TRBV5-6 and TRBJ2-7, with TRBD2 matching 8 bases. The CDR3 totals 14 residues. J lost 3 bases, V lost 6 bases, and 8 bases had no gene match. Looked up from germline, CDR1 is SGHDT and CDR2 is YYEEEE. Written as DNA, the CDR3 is TGTGCCAGCACCCATGGGACTAGTGGCTACGAGCAGTACTTC. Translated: CASTHGTSGYEQYF.